This T cell receptor (beta chain) was sequenced for a study of T cells after yellow fever vaccination. This CDR3 is built from 15 residues. Germline CDR1 is MNHNS and CDR2 is SASEGT. V was pared by 6 bases and J by 2 bases, with 16 bases between. MiXCR, run by TCRdb on the 5' RACE reads, gives a single entry per CDR3 protein. The repertoire includes 400,000 or so distinct CDR3 sequences, approximately 10% of them detected once, and 15% to 20% sits in the top ten. This receptor was obtained from a man between 18 and 35 years old who received the YFV17D yellow fever vaccine. Here the sequenced sample was PBMCs, taken on the day of the first yellow fever vaccination. The gene calls are TRBV6-1 and TRBJ1-2; D remains ambiguous. CDR3 region: CASRPNPTQNYGYTF. The CDR3 DNA reads TGTGCCAGCAGGCCCAACCCTACACAAAACTATGGCTACACCTTC.